A single T cell receptor (beta chain) is shown here with its context. Its antigen remains unidentified. These data belong to a study of monozygotic twins with cystic fibrosis. Study in general: Library input was about 3 micrograms of fragmented DNA, with about 15 PCR cycles.

Looked up from germline, CDR1 is LGHNT and CDR2 is FRNRAP. V dropped 3 bases and J dropped 5 bases, with 10 bases sitting between them. There are 13 residues in the CDR3. Notes on the study in general: Monozygotic CF twin pairs shared significantly more nucleotide-identical clonotypes than unrelated CF individuals did. J usage was most co-twin-similar in 8 of 16 pairs, V in 13. Shared CDR3 numbers were not associated with age, concordance or severity.

Clones were sequenced by immunoSEQ multiplex PCR, and TCRdb holds only the in-frame ones, with some missing. The sample shows about 39,000 clones, 85% to 95% of them seen only once. The sequence derives from a boy aged 2 to 10 with cystic fibrosis. Input material: blood. V is TRBV12-5 and J is TRBJ2-5; no clear D gene. DNA for the CDR3: TGTGCTAGTGGTTTAGGACGACGCGAGACCCAGTACTTC. The encoded protein is CASGLGRRETQYF.